In its sample, the clone carrying this T cell receptor (beta chain) was seen a few times. Its antigen is currently unknown. RNA, once extracted, was reverse transcribed into cDNA for use as the sequencing template. Sequencing used immunoSEQ multiplex PCR; TCRdb keeps in-frame clones, though not all of them. The profile covers roughly 150,000 clones, with around 55% appearing a single time and about 4.4% taken by the ten largest. Sorted populations comprised CD4+ and CD8+ T cells obtained from PBMCs. The data were obtained in a study of CD8+ T cells in alopecia areata. Study-wide findings and caveats: Mice showed TCR sharing more clearly than patients did, possibly owing to HLA. Sequences from scalp samples also cover resident alphabeta T cells of normal skin. Elevated clonality characterized lesional scalp relative to normal scalp, particularly in alopecia totalis/universalis.

V lost 7 bases to trimming and J lost 4 bases, with 13 bases between them. The CDR3 length is 13 residues. The germline gives CDR1 MDHEN, CDR2 SYDVKM. The sequencing input was CD4+ T cells sorted from blood. The receptor was isolated from a human donor in good health. V and J are TRBV28 and TRBJ1-2; tentatively, D is TRBD1 (5 bases). The CDR3 nucleotides read TGTGCCAGCACCTCGGGCAGGGTCTATGGCTACACCTTC. It is translated as CASTSGRVYGYTF.